The table lists the clone carrying this T cell receptor beta chain with a count of one. Residents of about two dozen US areas, aged about 18 to 89 years, made up the participants. The sample is drawn from a study of blood T cell repertoires in COVID-19. The assay was immunoSEQ multiplex PCR, and TCRdb's table has in-frame clones only and misses some. The table records about 240,000 clones, around 88% of them present only once. CDR3 length: 16 residues. V trimming: 5 bases; J trimming: 1 base; junction bases outside the gene matches: 9. Germline CDR1 and CDR2: LNHDA and SQIVND (reference sequence). Sequenced sample: PBMCs or T cells enriched from blood (not recorded which). This TCR was sampled from a man aged 35-49 years who had recovered from COVID-19. The chain is built from TRBV19 and TRBJ2-3, with 7 positions matching TRBD1. The CDR3 DNA sequence: TGTGCCAGTAGTGCTAACAGGGGCCTACGCACAGATACGCAGTATTTT. Its protein product is CASSANRGLRTDTQYF.